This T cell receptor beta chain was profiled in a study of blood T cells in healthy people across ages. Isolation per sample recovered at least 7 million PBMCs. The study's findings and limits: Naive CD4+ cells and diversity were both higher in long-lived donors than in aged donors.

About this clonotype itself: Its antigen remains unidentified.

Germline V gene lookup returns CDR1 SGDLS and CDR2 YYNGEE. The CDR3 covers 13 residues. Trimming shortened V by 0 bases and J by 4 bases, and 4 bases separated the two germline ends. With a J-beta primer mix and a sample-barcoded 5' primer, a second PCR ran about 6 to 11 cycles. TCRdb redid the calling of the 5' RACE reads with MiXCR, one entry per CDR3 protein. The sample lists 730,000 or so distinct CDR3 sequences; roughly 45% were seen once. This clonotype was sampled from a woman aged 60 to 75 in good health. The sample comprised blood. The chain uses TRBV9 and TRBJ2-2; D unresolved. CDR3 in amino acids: CASSVVATGELFF. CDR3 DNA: TGTGCCAGCAGCGTAGTAGCCACCGGGGAGCTGTTTTTT.